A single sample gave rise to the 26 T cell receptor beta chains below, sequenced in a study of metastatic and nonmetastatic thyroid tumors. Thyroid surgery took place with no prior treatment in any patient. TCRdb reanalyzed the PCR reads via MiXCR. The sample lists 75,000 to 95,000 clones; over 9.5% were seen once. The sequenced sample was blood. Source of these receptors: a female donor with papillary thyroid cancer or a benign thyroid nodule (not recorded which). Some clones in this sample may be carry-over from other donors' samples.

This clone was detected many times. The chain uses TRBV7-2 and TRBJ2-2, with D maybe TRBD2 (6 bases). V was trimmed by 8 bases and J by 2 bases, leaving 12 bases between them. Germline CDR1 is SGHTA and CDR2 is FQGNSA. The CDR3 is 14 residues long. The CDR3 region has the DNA TGTGCCAGCGGCCGGGAGTTTAACACCGGGGAGCTGTTTTTT. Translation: CASGREFNTGELFF.

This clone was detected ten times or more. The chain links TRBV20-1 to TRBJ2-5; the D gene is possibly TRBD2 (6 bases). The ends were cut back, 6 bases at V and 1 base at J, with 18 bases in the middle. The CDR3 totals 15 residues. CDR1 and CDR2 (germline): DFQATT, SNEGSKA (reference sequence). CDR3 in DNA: TGCAGTGCCATCCGGGACTTATCGCTCCAAGAGACCCAGTACTTC. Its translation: CSAIRDLSLQETQYF.

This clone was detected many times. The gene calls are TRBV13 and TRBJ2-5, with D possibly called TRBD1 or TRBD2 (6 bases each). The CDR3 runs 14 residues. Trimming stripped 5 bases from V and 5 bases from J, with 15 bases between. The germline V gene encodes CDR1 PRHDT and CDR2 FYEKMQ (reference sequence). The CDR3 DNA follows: TGTGCCAGCAGCCTAATCAGGGGAGGCGAGACCCAGTACTTC. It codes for CASSLIRGGETQYF.

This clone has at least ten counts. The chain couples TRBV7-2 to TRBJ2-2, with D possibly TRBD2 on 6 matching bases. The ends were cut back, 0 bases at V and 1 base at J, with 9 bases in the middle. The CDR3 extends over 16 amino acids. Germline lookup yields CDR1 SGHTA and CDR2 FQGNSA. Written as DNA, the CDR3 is TGTGCCAGCAGCTTAGCCGGGACTTGGAACACCGGGGAGCTGTTTTTT. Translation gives CASSLAGTWNTGELFF.

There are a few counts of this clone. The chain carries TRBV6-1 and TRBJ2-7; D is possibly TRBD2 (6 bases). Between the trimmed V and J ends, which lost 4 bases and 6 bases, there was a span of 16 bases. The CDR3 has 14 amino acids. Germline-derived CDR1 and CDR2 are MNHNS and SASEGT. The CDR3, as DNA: TGTGCCAGCAGTGGGTTGCTAGCGTGGGCCGAGCAGTACTTC. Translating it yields CASSGLLAWAEQYF.

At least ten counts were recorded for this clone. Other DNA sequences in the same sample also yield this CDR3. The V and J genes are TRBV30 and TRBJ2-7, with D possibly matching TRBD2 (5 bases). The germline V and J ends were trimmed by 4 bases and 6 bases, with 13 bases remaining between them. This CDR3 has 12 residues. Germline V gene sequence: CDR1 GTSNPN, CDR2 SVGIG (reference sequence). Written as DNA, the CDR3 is TGTGCCTGGACCGGTCGGGGTAGCGAGCAGTACTTC. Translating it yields CAWTGRGSEQYF. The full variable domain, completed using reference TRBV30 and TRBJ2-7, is SQTIHQWPATLVQPVGSPLSLECTVEGTSNPNLYWYRQAAGRGLQLLFYSVGIGQISSEVPQNLSASRPQDRQFILSSKKLLLSDSGFYLCAWTGRGSEQYFGPGTRLTVT.

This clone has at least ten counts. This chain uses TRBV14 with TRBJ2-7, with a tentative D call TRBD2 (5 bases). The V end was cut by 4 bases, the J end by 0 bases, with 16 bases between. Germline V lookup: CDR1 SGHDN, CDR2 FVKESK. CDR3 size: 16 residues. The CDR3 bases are TGTGCCAGCAGCCGCTTTTTTCGAGGGAGCTCCTACGAGCAGTACTTC. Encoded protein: CASSRFFRGSSYEQYF.

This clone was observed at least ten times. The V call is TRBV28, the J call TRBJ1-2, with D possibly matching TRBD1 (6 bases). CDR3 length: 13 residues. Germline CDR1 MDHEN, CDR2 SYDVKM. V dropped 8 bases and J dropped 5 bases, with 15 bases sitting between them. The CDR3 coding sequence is TGTGCCAGCGGGGGGGGGGCAGCATATGGCTACACCTTC. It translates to CASGGGAAYGYTF.

The CDR3, as DNA: TGTGCCAGCAGCTTAGGGTTTTTAGTGTACCGCGGAGACACCGGGGAGCTGTTTTTT. It specifies CASSLGFLVYRGDTGELFF. The J gene is TRBJ2-2, the V gene TRBV11-1; no reliable D call. Trimming removed 1 base from V and 3 bases from J, with 21 bases in between. The CDR3 extends over 19 amino acids. Germline V lookup: CDR1 SGHAT, CDR2 FQDESV (reference sequence).

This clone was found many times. CDR3 bases: TGTGCCAGCAGAGTTTTACGAGAGACCGACAATGAGCAGTTCTTC. Protein product: CASRVLRETDNEQFF. The chain uses TRBV27 and TRBJ2-1; D gene ambiguous. Deletions cut 6 bases from V and 5 bases from J, with 17 bases between. The length of the CDR3 is 15 residues. CDR1 MNHEY and CDR2 SMNVEV come from the germline V gene (reference sequence).

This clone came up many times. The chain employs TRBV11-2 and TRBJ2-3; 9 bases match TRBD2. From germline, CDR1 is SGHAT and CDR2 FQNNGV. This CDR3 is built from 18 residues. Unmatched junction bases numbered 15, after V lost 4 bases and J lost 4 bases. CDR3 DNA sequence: TGTGCCAGCAGCTCCCTAGGATTAGCGGGAGAGAGGTCAGATACGCAGTATTTT. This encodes CASSSLGLAGERSDTQYF.

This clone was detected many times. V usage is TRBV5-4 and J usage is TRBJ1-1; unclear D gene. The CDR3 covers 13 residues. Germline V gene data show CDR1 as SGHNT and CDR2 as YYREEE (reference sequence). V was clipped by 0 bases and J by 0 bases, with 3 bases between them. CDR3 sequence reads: CASSLELNTEAFF. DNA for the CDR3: TGTGCCAGCAGCTTGGAACTGAACACTGAAGCTTTCTTT.

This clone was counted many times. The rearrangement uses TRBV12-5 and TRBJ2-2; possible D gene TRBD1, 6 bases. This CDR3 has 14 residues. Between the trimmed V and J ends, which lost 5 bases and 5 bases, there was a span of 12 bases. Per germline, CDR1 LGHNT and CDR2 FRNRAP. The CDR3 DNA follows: TGTGCTAGTGGTACCGGACAGCAAACCGGGGAGCTGTTTTTT. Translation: CASGTGQQTGELFF. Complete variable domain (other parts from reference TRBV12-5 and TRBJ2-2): DARVTQTPRHKVTEMGQEVTMRCQPILGHNTVFWYRQTMMQGLELLAYFRNRAPLDDSGMPKDRFSAEMPDATLATLKIQPSEPRDSAVYFCASGTGQQTGELFFGEGSRLTVL.

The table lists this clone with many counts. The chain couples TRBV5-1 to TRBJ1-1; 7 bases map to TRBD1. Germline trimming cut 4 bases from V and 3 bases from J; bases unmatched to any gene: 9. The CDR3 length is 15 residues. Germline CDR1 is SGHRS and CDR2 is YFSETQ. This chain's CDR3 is CASSPRDREDTEAFF. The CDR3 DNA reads TGCGCCAGCAGCCCCCGTGACAGGGAGGACACTGAAGCTTTCTTT.

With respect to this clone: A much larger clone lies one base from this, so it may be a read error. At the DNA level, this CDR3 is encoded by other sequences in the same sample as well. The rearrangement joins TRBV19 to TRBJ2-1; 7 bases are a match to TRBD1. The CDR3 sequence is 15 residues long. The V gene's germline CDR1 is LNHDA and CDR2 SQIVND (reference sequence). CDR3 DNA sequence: TGCGCCAGTAGTATGCGTGACAGGGCTAACAATGAGCAGTTCTTC. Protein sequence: CASSMRDRANNEQFF.

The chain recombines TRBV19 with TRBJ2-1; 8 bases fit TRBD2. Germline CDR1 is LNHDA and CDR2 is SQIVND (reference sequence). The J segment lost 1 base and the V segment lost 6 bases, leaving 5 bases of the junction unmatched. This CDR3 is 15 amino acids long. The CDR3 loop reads CASRKTSGSYNEQFF. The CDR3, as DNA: TGTGCCAGTAGAAAAACTAGCGGATCCTACAATGAGCAGTTCTTC.

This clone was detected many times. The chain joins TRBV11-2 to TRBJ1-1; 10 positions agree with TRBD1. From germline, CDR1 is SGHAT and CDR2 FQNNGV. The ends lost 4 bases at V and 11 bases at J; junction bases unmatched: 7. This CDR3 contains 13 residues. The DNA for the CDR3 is TGTGCCAGCAGCTCCCGGGACAGGGGCTCGGCTTTCTTT. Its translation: CASSSRDRGSAFF.

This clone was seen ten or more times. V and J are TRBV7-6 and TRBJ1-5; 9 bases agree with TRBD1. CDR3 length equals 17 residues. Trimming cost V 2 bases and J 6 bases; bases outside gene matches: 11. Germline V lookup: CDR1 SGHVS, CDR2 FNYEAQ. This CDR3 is CASSLYGTGSSGQPQHF. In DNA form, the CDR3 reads TGTGCCAGCAGCTTATATGGGACAGGGAGCTCCGGTCAGCCCCAGCATTTT. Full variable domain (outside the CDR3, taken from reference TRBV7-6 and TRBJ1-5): GAGVSQSPRYKVTKRGQDVALRCDPISGHVSLYWYRQALGQGPEFLTYFNYEAQQDKSGLPNDRFSAERPEGSISTLTIQRTEQRDSAMYRCASSLYGTGSSGQPQHFGDGTRLSIL.

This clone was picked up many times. As DNA, the CDR3 is TGTGCCAGCACCCAGGGCGGGAGGTCACTGGAGACCCAGTACTTC. Translation gives CASTQGGRSLETQYF. The gene calls are TRBV7-2 and TRBJ2-5, with 8 positions matching TRBD2. The CDR3 totals 15 residues. Trimming at V came to 7 bases and at J to 5 bases, leaving 12 bases not matched to a gene. Germline CDR1 and CDR2: SGHTA and FQGNSA.

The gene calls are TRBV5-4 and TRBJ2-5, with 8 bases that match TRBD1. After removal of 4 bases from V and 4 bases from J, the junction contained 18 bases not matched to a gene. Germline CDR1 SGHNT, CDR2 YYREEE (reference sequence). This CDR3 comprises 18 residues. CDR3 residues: CASSPKGGTGVLRETQYF. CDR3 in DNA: TGTGCCAGCAGCCCCAAGGGCGGGACAGGAGTCCTTCGAGAGACCCAGTACTTC.

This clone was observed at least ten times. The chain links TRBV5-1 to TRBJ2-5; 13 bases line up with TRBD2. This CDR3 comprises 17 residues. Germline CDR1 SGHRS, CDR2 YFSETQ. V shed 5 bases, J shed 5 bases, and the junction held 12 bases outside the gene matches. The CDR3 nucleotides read TGCGCCAGCAGGGCAGGAGGACTAGCGGGAGTTGGCGAGACCCAGTACTTC. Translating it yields CASRAGGLAGVGETQYF. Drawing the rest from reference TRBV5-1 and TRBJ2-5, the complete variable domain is KAGVTQTPRYLIKTRGQQVTLSCSPISGHRSVSWYQQTPGQGLQFLFEYFSETQRNKGNFPGRFSGRQFSNSRSEMNVSTLELGDSALYLCASRAGGLAGVGETQYFGPGTRLLVL.

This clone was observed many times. The CDR3 region has the DNA TGTGCCAGCAGTAGAACTGGACAGGGGGGCGTCTCTGGAAACACCATATATTTT. Translated, it gives CASSRTGQGGVSGNTIYF. This sequence joins TRBV6-1 and TRBJ1-3, with TRBD1 matching over 10 bases. J lost 0 bases, V lost 5 bases, and 10 bases had no gene match. CDR1 is MNHNS and CDR2 is SASEGT in the germline V gene. The CDR3 consists of 18 residues.

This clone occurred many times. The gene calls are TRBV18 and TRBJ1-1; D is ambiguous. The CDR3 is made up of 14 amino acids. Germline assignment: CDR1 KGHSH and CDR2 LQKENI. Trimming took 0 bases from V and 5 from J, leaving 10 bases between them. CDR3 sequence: CASSPPVAGTEAFF. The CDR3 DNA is TGTGCCAGCTCACCACCAGTTGCGGGGACTGAAGCTTTCTTT.

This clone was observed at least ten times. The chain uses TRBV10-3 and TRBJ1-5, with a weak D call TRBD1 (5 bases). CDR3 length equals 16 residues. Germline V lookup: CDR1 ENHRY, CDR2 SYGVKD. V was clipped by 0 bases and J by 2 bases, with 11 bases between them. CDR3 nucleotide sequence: TGTGCCATCAGTGAGTCCTCAGGGATGGGCAATCAGCCCCAGCATTTT. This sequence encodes CAISESSGMGNQPQHF.

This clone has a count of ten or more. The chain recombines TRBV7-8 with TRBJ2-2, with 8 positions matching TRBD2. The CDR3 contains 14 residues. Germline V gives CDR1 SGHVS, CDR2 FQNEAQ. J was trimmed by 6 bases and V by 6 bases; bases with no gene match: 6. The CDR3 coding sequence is TGTGCCAGCAGTCAGCGGCGGGAGGCCGGGGAGCTGTTTTTT. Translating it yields CASSQRREAGELFF.

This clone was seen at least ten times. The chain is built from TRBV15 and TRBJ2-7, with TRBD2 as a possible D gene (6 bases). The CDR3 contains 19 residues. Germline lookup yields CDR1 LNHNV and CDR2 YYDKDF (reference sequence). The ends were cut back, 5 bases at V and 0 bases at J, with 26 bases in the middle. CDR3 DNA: TGTGCCACCAGCCGTCCTCCCCCAATTTTAGCGGCGAGCTCCTACGAGCAGTACTTC. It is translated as CATSRPPPILAASSYEQYF.